This T cell receptor beta chain was profiled in a study of beta chain features in type 1 diabetes. Staining for CD45RO/CCR7/CD25/CD127/CD95/CD27 allowed sorting of CD4+ naive, central memory, regulatory and stem cell-like memory cells. Trimming removed 5 bases from V and 0 bases from J, with 10 bases in between. Germline CDR1 and CDR2: MDHEN and SYDVKM. The CDR3 runs 14 residues. Investigators reverse transcribed all isolated RNA, so they sequenced expressed TCRB transcripts. Only in-frame clones appear in the TCRdb table, and some are missing; sequencing was by immunoSEQ multiplex PCR. The sample records roughly 240,000 clones, roughly 15% being singletons.

This TCR derives from a middle-aged woman in good health. The sequencing input was naive CD4+ T cells from blood. The J gene is TRBJ2-5, the V gene TRBV28; maybe TRBD1 (6 bases). As DNA, the CDR3 is TGTGCCAGCAGTAAAGGGACACACCAAGAGACCCAGTACTTC. Residues: CASSKGTHQETQYF.